These T cell receptor beta chains were read from a single sample in a study of cytomegalovirus exposure and HLA in healthy donors. Sequencing used immunoSEQ multiplex PCR; TCRdb keeps in-frame clones, though not all of them. The sample has some 180,000 clones, roughly 79% seen once; the top ten hold about 2.7%. Sequencing input: PBMCs. The receptors originated from a male donor in good health and CMV-seronegative. Both conserved end residues are trimmed from each CDR3. Fields, in order: J gene, CDR3 length, V gene, clone size, CDR3 protein. A row's size may be missing; if present it is once, few, many or a size class.

J: TRBJ1-2
length: 15
V: TRBV28
size: -
CDR3: ASSLDLAAANPYGYT

J: TRBJ1-1
length: 12
V: TRBV6-6
size: -
CDR3: ASIVGGADTEAF

J: TRBJ2-1
length: 14
V: TRBV11-2
size: -
CDR3: ASSLVGGAIYNEQF

J: TRBJ1-5
length: 12
V: TRBV6-1
size: -
CDR3: ASSSQGGGQPQH

J: TRBJ2-7
length: 11
V: TRBV6-1
size: -
CDR3: AVVEDRVYEQY

J: TRBJ1-2
length: 13
V: TRBV11-2
size: few
CDR3: ASSLELDSTRGYT

J: -
length: 12
V: TRBV6-5
size: -
CDR3: ASSSGQGAYEQY

J: TRBJ1-2
length: 13
V: TRBV5-4
size: -
CDR3: ASSPGGGESFGYT

J: TRBJ1-5
length: 13
V: TRBV7-6
size: -
CDR3: ASSLGRYSNQPQH

J: TRBJ2-3
length: 12
V: TRBV19
size: -
CDR3: ASSISRDTDTQY

J: TRBJ1-1
length: 10
V: TRBV4-1
size: -
CDR3: ASSQGAGEAF

J: TRBJ1-5
length: 14
V: TRBV9
size: few
CDR3: ASSVGGGTVGEPQH

J: TRBJ1-6
length: 14
V: TRBV6-6
size: few
CDR3: ASSYSSGAGNSPLH

J: TRBJ1-2
length: 15
V: TRBV28
size: few
CDR3: ASIEEAGGVTVYGYT

J: TRBJ2-1
length: 17
V: TRBV7-8
size: -
CDR3: ASSLDRAGAKSSYNEQF

J: TRBJ2-2
length: 13
V: TRBV27
size: -
CDR3: ASSLGHLNTGELF

J: TRBJ1-4
length: 13
V: TRBV28
size: -
CDR3: ASSLFRGLTEKLF

J: TRBJ1-5
length: 12
V: TRBV30
size: -
CDR3: AWSPGGGNQPQH

J: TRBJ2-6
length: 17
V: TRBV18
size: once
CDR3: ASSQTGDFFSSGANVLT

J: TRBJ1-2
length: 10
V: TRBV2
size: few
CDR3: ASLGFGYGYT

J: TRBJ1-1
length: 10
V: TRBV28
size: -
CDR3: ASSPLGTEAF

J: TRBJ2-1
length: 15
V: TRBV7-8
size: -
CDR3: ASSYGWSSGRLGEQF

J: TRBJ1-4
length: 14
V: TRBV11-2
size: -
CDR3: ASSLGAAGAWKKLF

J: -
length: 9
V: TRBV20-1
size: -
CDR3: SARKSGEQY

J: TRBJ2-5
length: 11
V: TRBV30
size: -
CDR3: AWSRQGRETQY

J: TRBJ1-1
length: 12
V: TRBV19
size: -
CDR3: ASSILGTGLEAF

J: TRBJ1-1
length: 11
V: TRBV6-5
size: -
CDR3: ASSYTGNTEAF

J: TRBJ1-1
length: 12
V: TRBV27
size: -
CDR3: ASSFASGFTEAF

J: TRBJ1-5
length: 12
V: TRBV6-6
size: few
CDR3: ASSYSGLNQPQH

J: TRBJ1-4
length: 13
V: TRBV5-1
size: once
CDR3: ASSLGVRLDEKLF

J: TRBJ2-3
length: 13
V: TRBV4-1
size: -
CDR3: ASSHGLAGTDTQY

J: TRBJ1-1
length: 12
V: TRBV6-5
size: -
CDR3: ASSKRQGNTEAF

J: TRBJ2-7
length: 13
V: TRBV9
size: -
CDR3: ASSVAASGQGEQY

J: TRBJ2-7
length: 14
V: TRBV6-6
size: -
CDR3: ASSYKPGGASYEQY

J: TRBJ1-2
length: 10
V: TRBV19
size: -
CDR3: ASSISSYGYT

J: TRBJ1-2
length: 14
V: TRBV18
size: -
CDR3: ASSPLPGQETYGYT

J: TRBJ1-2
length: 9
V: TRBV30
size: -
CDR3: ASTDFYGYT

J: TRBJ1-5
length: 11
V: TRBV28
size: once
CDR3: ASVVRGNQPQH

J: TRBJ2-7
length: 9
V: TRBV6-6
size: -
CDR3: ASSPSYEQY

J: TRBJ2-7
length: 8
V: TRBV27
size: -
CDR3: ASSLYEQY

J: TRBJ1-1
length: 13
V: TRBV18
size: -
CDR3: ASSPRRQSDTEAF

J: TRBJ2-3
length: 12
V: TRBV29-1
size: -
CDR3: SDKGLAGGDTQY

J: TRBJ1-1
length: 11
V: TRBV6-5
size: -
CDR3: ASSRLKGGEAF

J: TRBJ2-1
length: 13
V: TRBV10-1
size: -
CDR3: ASSAGSGGYNEQF

J: TRBJ2-3
length: 12
V: TRBV28
size: -
CDR3: ASIPGGGGEAQY

J: TRBJ2-1
length: 15
V: TRBV6-4
size: -
CDR3: ASSDSGLAGSYNEQF

J: TRBJ2-1
length: 13
V: TRBV6-5
size: -
CDR3: ASSVLAGGINEQF

J: TRBJ2-1
length: 14
V: TRBV11-2
size: -
CDR3: ASSSNSGGRRNEQF

J: TRBJ2-3
length: 14
V: TRBV6-1
size: -
CDR3: ASSEEKDRPTDTQY

J: TRBJ1-5
length: 12
V: TRBV5-5
size: -
CDR3: ASSLTGDHQPQH

J: TRBJ2-1
length: 13
V: TRBV7-3
size: -
CDR3: ASSVHSGPYNEQF

J: TRBJ1-1
length: 13
V: TRBV5-1
size: -
CDR3: ASSLATGLNTEAF

J: TRBJ1-1
length: 12
V: TRBV10-3
size: -
CDR3: AISRGQGGPEAF